This T cell receptor beta chain appears in the sequencing data of a study of blood T cell repertoires in COVID-19. TCRdb's copy holds only in-frame clones and misses some; the assay was immunoSEQ multiplex PCR. The table has about 100,000 clones, more than 65% seen once. Germline assignment: CDR1 GTSNPN and CDR2 SVGIG (reference sequence). The V gene lost 1 base and the J gene lost 8 bases, with 9 bases spanning the gap. The length of the CDR3 is 13 residues. The J gene is TRBJ1-6, the V gene TRBV30, with D unclear. Sequencing input: peripheral blood. The clonotype originates from a woman in her seventies with acute or convalescent COVID-19. The DNA of the CDR3 is TGTGCCTGGAGTGAAAACAGAGATTCACCCCTCCACTTT. Translating it yields CAWSENRDSPLHF.